What follows are 14 T cell receptor beta chains derived from one specimen sequenced in a study of blood T cell repertoires in COVID-19 (dated by TCRdb to 2020 to 2022). Receptor libraries were prepared by the immunoSEQ multiplex PCR assay. TCRdb obtained this table from immuneACCESS and retained in-frame rearrangements with V and J assigned. These tables miss some clones; where compared with another copy, unresolved V genes account for less than half of the shortfall, and the remainder is unexplained. For this sample there are hundreds of thousands of clones; under 90% appear just once. The top ten hold approximately 10% of the sample. The sequenced material came from peripheral blood. The source of these receptors is a man in his forties or fifties with COVID-19, enrolled during active disease.

This clone is a singleton in its sample. Different DNA sequences within this sample yield the same CDR3. The J gene is TRBJ2-2, the V gene TRBV9; D not certain. The ends were cut back, 2 bases at V and 1 base at J, with 6 bases in the middle. The CDR3 contains 14 residues. The V gene's germline CDR1 is SGDLS and CDR2 YYNGEE. The CDR3 loop reads CASSVGGNTGELFF. CDR3 sequence (DNA): TGTGCCAGCAGCGTTGGCGGGAACACCGGGGAGCTGTTTTTT.

This clone was seen a few times. In nucleotides, the CDR3 is TGTGCCAGCAGCCGAACAGGTGTTTCTAACTATGGCTACACCTTC. Amino acid sequence: CASSRTGVSNYGYTF. This chain uses TRBV11-2 with TRBJ1-2; D is possibly TRBD1 (5 bases). The ends were cut back, 5 bases at V and 0 bases at J, with 13 bases in the middle. The CDR3 is 15 amino acids. CDR1 is SGHAT, CDR2 FQNNGV, per germline.

This clone was counted a few times. V is TRBV9 and J is TRBJ1-2; maybe TRBD1 (5 bases). Looked up from germline, CDR1 is SGDLS and CDR2 is YYNGEE. This CDR3 comprises 13 residues. Trimming removed 0 bases from V and 5 bases from J, with 8 bases in between. The CDR3 region has the DNA TGTGCCAGCAGCGTAGTATCAGGGTATGGCTACACCTTC. Protein product: CASSVVSGYGYTF.

Only one count was recorded for this clone. The V call is TRBV25-1, the J call TRBJ2-7, with D possibly being TRBD1 (6 bases). V lost 2 bases to trimming and J lost 4 bases, with 9 bases between them. This CDR3 region has 13 residues. Germline V gene sequence: CDR1 MGHDK, CDR2 SYGVNS. CDR3 sequence: CASSELTGYEQYF. The CDR3 DNA reads as TGTGCCAGCAGTGAACTGACAGGTTACGAGCAGTACTTC.

The chain joins TRBV5-1 to TRBJ1-1, with a tentative D call TRBD1 (6 bases). With 0 bases removed from V and 10 bases from J, the gap between germline ends came to 16 bases. From germline, CDR1 is SGHRS and CDR2 YFSETQ. The CDR3 sequence is 14 residues long. DNA of the CDR3: TGCGCCAGCAGCTTGGCTGGGGGGGGCGCGGGAGCTTTCTTT. This gives the protein CASSLAGGGAGAFF.

This clone was found once. The genes are TRBV25-1 and TRBJ1-5; D uncertain. The CDR3 runs 13 residues. The V end lost 6 bases, the J end lost 3 bases, and 9 bases lay between the germline ends. Germline CDR1 is MGHDK and CDR2 is SYGVNS. The CDR3 nucleotides read TGTGCCAGCAGGGCAGGTCACAATCAGCCCCAGCATTTT. Amino acid sequence: CASRAGHNQPQHF.

The DNA for the CDR3 is TGTGCCAGCTCACCAGGGACAGGGGATTACGAGCAGTACTTC. This sequence encodes CASSPGTGDYEQYF. The V call is TRBV18, the J call TRBJ2-7, with 10 bases aligning to TRBD1. Per the germline V gene, CDR1 is KGHSH and CDR2 is LQKENI. The CDR3 runs 14 residues. V was pared by 2 bases and J by 4 bases, with 2 bases of the junction left unmatched.

V usage is TRBV29-1 and J usage is TRBJ2-2; D call uncertain. The V end was cut by 4 bases, the J end by 6 bases, with 12 bases between. Germline values: CDR1 SQVTM, CDR2 ANQGSEA. The CDR3 runs to 13 residues. DNA of the CDR3: TGCAGCGTTGCCCAGGTTTCCGCCGGGGAGCTGTTTTTT. Its translation: CSVAQVSAGELFF.

The chain links TRBV25-1 to TRBJ2-3; D ambiguous. V lost 5 bases to trimming and J lost 3 bases, with 6 bases between them. The CDR3 runs to 12 residues. In germline, CDR1 is MGHDK, CDR2 SYGVNS. The CDR3 protein is CASSPFTDTQYF. In nucleotides, the CDR3 is TGTGCCAGCAGTCCTTTTACAGATACGCAGTATTTT.

This chain joins TRBV5-5 and TRBJ1-2; 8 bases fit TRBD1. The V gene end was trimmed by 4 bases and the J gene end by 4 bases; junction bases not matched to a gene: 9. CDR1 SGHKS and CDR2 YYEKEE come from the germline V gene (reference sequence). The length of the CDR3 is 15 residues. CDR3 bases: TGTGCCAGCAGCCCTGGACAGGGCCTTCGCTATGGCTACACCTTC. This gives the protein CASSPGQGLRYGYTF.

In DNA, the CDR3 is TGTGCCAGCAGGATGGACAGGGGTGAGACCGGGGAGCTGTTTTTT. Translation gives CASRMDRGETGELFF. The chain links TRBV2 to TRBJ2-2; TRBD1 agrees at 9 bases. Germline CDR1 is SNHLY and CDR2 is FYNNEI. This CDR3 region has 15 residues. After removal of 6 bases from V and 5 bases from J, the junction contained 7 bases not matched to a gene.

This sequence joins TRBV19 and TRBJ2-7; D might be TRBD2 (5 bases). V lost 3 bases to trimming and J lost 0 bases, with 15 bases between them. The CDR3 runs 16 residues. Per the germline V gene, CDR1 is LNHDA and CDR2 is SQIVND (reference sequence). The CDR3 spells CASSMPLVYNSYEQYF. CDR3 in DNA: TGTGCCAGTAGTATGCCACTAGTCTACAACTCCTACGAGCAGTACTTC.

V and J are TRBV5-5 and TRBJ1-1; D is possibly TRBD1 (5 bases). Germline V lookup: CDR1 SGHKS, CDR2 YYEKEE (reference sequence). Deletions cut 4 bases from V and 2 bases from J, with 12 bases between. This CDR3 comprises 14 residues. The CDR3 DNA sequence: TGTGCCAGCAGCGGAGACAGCACTAACACTGAAGCTTTCTTT. It translates to CASSGDSTNTEAFF.

The chain recombines TRBV12-3 or TRBV12-4 with TRBJ1-3; D not resolved. The CDR3 is 13 amino acids. V shed 10 bases and J shed 4 bases, with 14 bases lying between them. In DNA form, the CDR3 reads TGTGCCACAACGTGGGCGCGCGGAAACACCATATATTTT. Translating gives CATTWARGNTIYF.